The source of this TCR beta chain is a study of blood T cells in healthy people across ages. Findings and caveats of the study: Diversity estimated from one million T cells was considered an underestimate.

This clonotype was seen a handful of times. Its antigen is unidentified. Primers used in a second PCR of about 7 to 12 cycles were a sample-barcoded 5' primer and a J-beta primer mix. Each CDR3 protein gets one entry after TCRdb re-called the 5' RACE reads with MiXCR. The data show 950,000 to 1,200,000 distinct CDR3 sequences, roughly two fifths seen once. The specimen sequenced was blood. The sequence was collected from a man aged 18 to 35 in good health.

DNA of the CDR3: TGTGCCAGCAGCAAAATTCGCAGAGCTAGTGAGCAGTACTTC. It specifies CASSKIRRASEQYF. The rearrangement joins TRBV21-1 to TRBJ2-5; the table's D call, TRBD2, was not checked against the DNA. TRBV21-1 counts as a pseudogene. The CDR3 runs 14 residues.